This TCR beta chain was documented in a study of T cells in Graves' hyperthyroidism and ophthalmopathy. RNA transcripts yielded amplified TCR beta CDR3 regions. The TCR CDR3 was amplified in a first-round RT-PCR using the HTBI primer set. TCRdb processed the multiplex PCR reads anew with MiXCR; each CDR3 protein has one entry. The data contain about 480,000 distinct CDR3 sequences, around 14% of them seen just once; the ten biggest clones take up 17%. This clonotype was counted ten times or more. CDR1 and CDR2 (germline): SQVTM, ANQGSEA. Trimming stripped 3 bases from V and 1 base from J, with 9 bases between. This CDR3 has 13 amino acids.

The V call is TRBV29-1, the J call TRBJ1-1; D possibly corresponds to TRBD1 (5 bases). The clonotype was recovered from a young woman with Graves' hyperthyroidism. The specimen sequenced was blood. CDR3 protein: CSVDQGRNTEAFF. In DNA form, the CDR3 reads TGCAGCGTTGATCAGGGACGGAACACTGAAGCTTTCTTT.